A selection of T cell receptor beta chains follows, all from one sample in a study of T cell responses to AZD1222 COVID-19 vaccine. Some clones are missing from TCRdb's copy, which holds only in-frame ones; the method was immunoSEQ multiplex PCR. The table records fewer than 180,000 clones, 92% of them present only once. This specimen was peripheral blood, taken 28 days after the second AZD1222 dose. All receptors derive from an adult who received the AZD1222 COVID-19 vaccine. The CDR3 runs from the conserved cysteine through the conserved F or W. A D gene is named only where the DNA matches it firmly. Some rows mark clone size as missing; the rest say once, few, many or name a class of expanded clone.

V gene,J gene,D gene,clone size,CDR3 DNA,CDR3 protein
TRBV3-1/TRBV3-2,TRBJ2-2,TRBD2,NA,TGTGCCAGCAGCCCCCGCCTGACTAGCACCGACACCGGGGAGCTGTTTTTT,CASSPRLTSTDTGELFF
TRBV10-3,TRBJ2-3,TRBD2,NA,TGTGCCATCAGTGAGGCCAGCGGGAGGGCAGATACGCAGTATTTT,CAISEASGRADTQYF
TRBV6-2/TRBV6-3,TRBJ1-5,TRBD1,once,TGTGCCAGCAGTTACGAGTGGACAGGGGTTCAGCCCCAGCATTTT,CASSYEWTGVQPQHF
TRBV24-1,TRBJ1-2,NA,NA,TGTGCCACCAGCCGGGTTAACTATGGCTACACCTTC,CATSRVNYGYTF
TRBV28,TRBJ2-2,NA,NA,TGTGCCAGTCATAGTCTCCCGCTAGCTATTGCCGGGGAGCTGTTTTTT,CASHSLPLAIAGELFF
TRBV19,TRBJ1-5,NA,few,TGTGCCAGTAGTACGGACATCAGGGCACGGGACAATCAGCCCCAGCATTTT,CASSTDIRARDNQPQHF
TRBV28,TRBJ2-5,NA,NA,TGTGCCAGCAGTGAGGGGACCCAGTACTTC,CASSEGTQYF
TRBV6-5,TRBJ2-2,NA,few,TGTGCCAGCAGTCGGGGCAGGACGGGCACCGGGGAGCTGTTTTTT,CASSRGRTGTGELFF
TRBV5-1,TRBJ1-4,NA,once,TGCGCCAGCAGCTTTGCACCGACAGGAAATAATGAAAAACTGTTTTTT,CASSFAPTGNNEKLFF
TRBV19,TRBJ1-5,NA,NA,TGTGCCAGTAGTATAGTGGCAGCGAACAATCAGCCCCAGCATTTT,CASSIVAANNQPQHF
TRBV7-9,TRBJ1-4,NA,NA,TGTGCCAGCAGCACCCGACAGATGGTCGAAAAACTGTTTTTT,CASSTRQMVEKLFF
TRBV2,TRBJ1-5,NA,NA,TGTGCCAGCAGCCCCGACGGGTATCAGCCCCAGCATTTT,CASSPDGYQPQHF
TRBV5-1,TRBJ2-2,NA,few,TGCGCCAGCAGCTTGGCGTGGAAACAGTTGCCCGGGGAGCTGTTTTTT,CASSLAWKQLPGELFF
TRBV3-1/TRBV3-2,TRBJ2-1,NA,NA,TGTGCCAGCAGCCAACTCACCCGCGATGAGCAGTTCTTC,CASSQLTRDEQFF
TRBV7-6,TRBJ2-1,NA,NA,TGTGCCAGCAGCTCATTTACCACAGGGAGTGGTGAGCAGTTCTTC,CASSSFTTGSGEQFF
TRBV28,TRBJ1-1,NA,NA,TGTGCCAGCAGTCCCCCTAGGGACAACCTCATGAACACTGAAGCTTTCTTT,CASSPPRDNLMNTEAFF
TRBV7-9,TRBJ2-7,NA,NA,TGTGCCAGCAGCCGTTCTAGCACCTACGAGCAGTACTTC,CASSRSSTYEQYF
TRBV27,TRBJ1-2,NA,NA,TGTGCCAGCAGTCCCAGCCGGGGGCTTAACTATGGCTACACCTTC,CASSPSRGLNYGYTF
TRBV4-2,TRBJ1-6,NA,NA,TGTGCCAGCAGCCTGTCCGGCGGCGATTGGATCGGTTCACCCCTCCACTTT,CASSLSGGDWIGSPLHF